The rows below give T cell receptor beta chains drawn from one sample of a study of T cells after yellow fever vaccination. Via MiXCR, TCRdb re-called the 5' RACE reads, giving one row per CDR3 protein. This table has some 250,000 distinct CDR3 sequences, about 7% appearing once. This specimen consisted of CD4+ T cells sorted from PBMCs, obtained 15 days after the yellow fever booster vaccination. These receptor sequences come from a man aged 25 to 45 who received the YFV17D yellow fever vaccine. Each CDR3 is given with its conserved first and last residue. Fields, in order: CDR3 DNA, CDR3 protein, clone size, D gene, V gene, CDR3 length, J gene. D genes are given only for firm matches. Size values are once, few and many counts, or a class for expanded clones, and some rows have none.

cdr3_nt: TGTGCCTGGAGTGTAGATAGCAATCAGCCCCAGCATTTT
cdr3_aa: CAWSVDSNQPQHF
clone_size: -
d_call: -
v_call: TRBV30
cdr3_length: 13
j_call: TRBJ1-5

cdr3_nt: TGTGCCAGCAGTTTTGGAGATACGCAGTATTTT
cdr3_aa: CASSFGDTQYF
clone_size: many
d_call: -
v_call: TRBV12-3/TRBV12-4
cdr3_length: 11
j_call: TRBJ2-3

cdr3_nt: TGTGCCAGCAGCTTAGAAATTGCAGATACGCAGTATTTT
cdr3_aa: CASSLEIADTQYF
clone_size: -
d_call: -
v_call: TRBV7-8
cdr3_length: 13
j_call: TRBJ2-3

cdr3_nt: TGTGCCAGCAGCTCCTGGGGGACCCAGTACTTC
cdr3_aa: CASSSWGTQYF
clone_size: -
d_call: -
v_call: TRBV7-2
cdr3_length: 11
j_call: TRBJ2-5

cdr3_nt: TGCAGTGCTAGAGTCGGGCAGGGGAACACTGAAGCTTTCTTT
cdr3_aa: CSARVGQGNTEAFF
clone_size: -
d_call: -
v_call: TRBV20-1
cdr3_length: 14
j_call: TRBJ1-1

cdr3_nt: TGTGCCAGCAGCTTTGACCGAACCTACGAGCAGTACTTC
cdr3_aa: CASSFDRTYEQYF
clone_size: many
d_call: -
v_call: TRBV7-2
cdr3_length: 13
j_call: TRBJ2-7

cdr3_nt: TGTGCCAGCAGTTTTGGCGGGGCTAGCACAGATACGCAGTATTTT
cdr3_aa: CASSFGGASTDTQYF
clone_size: many
d_call: -
v_call: TRBV12-3/TRBV12-4
cdr3_length: 15
j_call: TRBJ2-3

cdr3_nt: TGTGCCAGCAGTCCTGGCCGGGACTATGGCTACACCTTC
cdr3_aa: CASSPGRDYGYTF
clone_size: many
d_call: -
v_call: TRBV6-6
cdr3_length: 13
j_call: TRBJ1-2

cdr3_nt: TGTGCCAGCAGCCCCGCCCTCCGTTTAGGAAATGAGCAGTTCTTC
cdr3_aa: CASSPALRLGNEQFF
clone_size: -
d_call: -
v_call: TRBV11-2
cdr3_length: 15
j_call: TRBJ2-1

cdr3_nt: TGCGCCAGCAGCCAAGCCAGCAACAGGGGGATGACTGAAGCTTTCTTT
cdr3_aa: CASSQASNRGMTEAFF
clone_size: -
d_call: TRBD1
v_call: TRBV4-3
cdr3_length: 16
j_call: TRBJ1-1

cdr3_nt: TGTGCCATCAGTGAGTCGATTGGGACGGCAGCAACTAATGAAAAACTGTTTTTT
cdr3_aa: CAISESIGTAATNEKLFF
clone_size: many
d_call: -
v_call: TRBV10-3
cdr3_length: 18
j_call: TRBJ1-4

cdr3_nt: TGTGCCACCAGCGGCCCTTCAGGACAGGGGAGAGGATATGGCTACACCTTC
cdr3_aa: CATSGPSGQGRGYGYTF
clone_size: -
d_call: TRBD1
v_call: TRBV15
cdr3_length: 17
j_call: TRBJ1-2

cdr3_nt: TGTGCCAGCAGTTACACACCGATTCGACAGGGAAGAAAAGAGACCCAGTACTTC
cdr3_aa: CASSYTPIRQGRKETQYF
clone_size: -
d_call: TRBD1
v_call: TRBV6-2/TRBV6-3
cdr3_length: 18
j_call: TRBJ2-5

cdr3_nt: TGTGCCACCAGCAGAGTCCGCCAATTGGGACGGGATAATTCACCCCTCCACTTT
cdr3_aa: CATSRVRQLGRDNSPLHF
clone_size: few
d_call: -
v_call: TRBV15
cdr3_length: 18
j_call: TRBJ1-6

cdr3_nt: TGTGCCAGCAGTCCAACCTTCGGACCAGGGCAGCCCCAGCATTTT
cdr3_aa: CASSPTFGPGQPQHF
clone_size: many
d_call: -
v_call: TRBV27
cdr3_length: 15
j_call: TRBJ1-5

cdr3_nt: TGTGCCAGCAGCTTCGGCCCCTACGAGCAGTACTTC
cdr3_aa: CASSFGPYEQYF
clone_size: many
d_call: -
v_call: TRBV7-2
cdr3_length: 12
j_call: TRBJ2-7

cdr3_nt: TGTGCCAGCACCGTTGGGGCTCGGGAGACCCAGTACTTC
cdr3_aa: CASTVGARETQYF
clone_size: -
d_call: -
v_call: TRBV7-2
cdr3_length: 13
j_call: TRBJ2-5

cdr3_nt: TGTGCCAGCAGCTTAACCTCTAGCGGGAGCACAGATACGCAGTATTTT
cdr3_aa: CASSLTSSGSTDTQYF
clone_size: many
d_call: TRBD2
v_call: TRBV7-2
cdr3_length: 16
j_call: TRBJ2-3

cdr3_nt: TGCAGTGCTAGCCCCTTGACGGGGGACTCCTACGAGCAGTACTTC
cdr3_aa: CSASPLTGDSYEQYF
clone_size: -
d_call: -
v_call: TRBV20-1
cdr3_length: 15
j_call: TRBJ2-7

cdr3_nt: TGCGCCAGCAGCCCAGGGGGGGGCCGCCTTTCCTACAATGAGCAGTTCTTC
cdr3_aa: CASSPGGGRLSYNEQFF
clone_size: -
d_call: -
v_call: TRBV5-1
cdr3_length: 17
j_call: TRBJ2-1

cdr3_nt: TGTGCCACCACGGTGGGAGGTTACACTGAAGCTTTCTTT
cdr3_aa: CATTVGGYTEAFF
clone_size: many
d_call: -
v_call: TRBV12-3/TRBV12-4
cdr3_length: 13
j_call: TRBJ1-1

cdr3_nt: TGTGCCAGCGCTCTAACGGGTCACGGGGAGCTGTTTTTT
cdr3_aa: CASALTGHGELFF
clone_size: many
d_call: -
v_call: TRBV7-8
cdr3_length: 13
j_call: TRBJ2-2

cdr3_nt: TGTGCCAGCAGCCTCCAACACTACGGTGAGCAGTTCTTC
cdr3_aa: CASSLQHYGEQFF
clone_size: few
d_call: -
v_call: TRBV11-3
cdr3_length: 13
j_call: TRBJ2-1

cdr3_nt: TGCAGTGCTAGTCTACAGGGGAAGGAGCCCCAGCATTTT
cdr3_aa: CSASLQGKEPQHF
clone_size: -
d_call: TRBD1
v_call: TRBV20-1
cdr3_length: 13
j_call: TRBJ1-5

cdr3_nt: TGTGCCAGCAGTTCCCTCGGAGGGGAACTTGAAGCTTTCTTT
cdr3_aa: CASSSLGGELEAFF
clone_size: many
d_call: -
v_call: TRBV6-5
cdr3_length: 14
j_call: TRBJ1-1

cdr3_nt: TGCGCCAGCAGTGAGAGACCAAAAGAGACCCAGTACTTC
cdr3_aa: CASSERPKETQYF
clone_size: -
d_call: -
v_call: TRBV10-1
cdr3_length: 13
j_call: TRBJ2-5

cdr3_nt: TGTGCCAGCAGCTTAGGTAGCGGGAGTAGAACAGATACGCAGTATTTT
cdr3_aa: CASSLGSGSRTDTQYF
clone_size: -
d_call: TRBD2
v_call: TRBV7-2
cdr3_length: 16
j_call: TRBJ2-3

cdr3_nt: TGCGCCAGCAGCTTGGTCTACAGGGGGCGCCCCTACGAGCAGTACTTC
cdr3_aa: CASSLVYRGRPYEQYF
clone_size: many
d_call: TRBD1
v_call: TRBV5-1
cdr3_length: 16
j_call: TRBJ2-7

cdr3_nt: TGTGCCAGCAGCCTAGGACAGGGTACAAATGAGCAGTTCTTC
cdr3_aa: CASSLGQGTNEQFF
clone_size: many
d_call: TRBD1
v_call: TRBV7-9
cdr3_length: 14
j_call: TRBJ2-1

cdr3_nt: TGCGGGGCTAGCGGGAGGGCCGCGAGTACGCAGTATTTT
cdr3_aa: CGASGRAASTQYF
clone_size: many
d_call: TRBD2
v_call: TRBV20-1
cdr3_length: 13
j_call: TRBJ2-3

cdr3_nt: TGTGCCAGCAGTGTAGGGCAGGGGTACAACAATGAGCAGTTCTTC
cdr3_aa: CASSVGQGYNNEQFF
clone_size: few
d_call: -
v_call: TRBV2
cdr3_length: 15
j_call: TRBJ2-1

cdr3_nt: TGTGCCAGCAGCCCGGGAAGGGACTCTAGAAACATTCAGTACTTC
cdr3_aa: CASSPGRDSRNIQYF
clone_size: few
d_call: -
v_call: TRBV7-8
cdr3_length: 15
j_call: TRBJ2-4

cdr3_nt: TGTGCCAGCAGTCGAATCAGGGGGGCCAACGTCCTGACTTTC
cdr3_aa: CASSRIRGANVLTF
clone_size: -
d_call: -
v_call: TRBV6-1
cdr3_length: 14
j_call: TRBJ2-6

cdr3_nt: TGTGCCAGTTGGGCCCAGGGATTATACGATCAGTACTTC
cdr3_aa: CASWAQGLYDQYF
clone_size: -
d_call: -
v_call: TRBV6-1
cdr3_length: 13
j_call: TRBJ2-7

cdr3_nt: TGTGCCAGCAGCTTACAGGGGACCTATTGGGGCTACACCTTC
cdr3_aa: CASSLQGTYWGYTF
clone_size: -
d_call: -
v_call: TRBV7-2
cdr3_length: 14
j_call: TRBJ1-2

cdr3_nt: TGTGCCAGCAGCCAAGGGTCGGGGACCCCCCAGTTCTTC
cdr3_aa: CASSQGSGTPQFF
clone_size: -
d_call: -
v_call: TRBV3-1
cdr3_length: 13
j_call: TRBJ2-1

cdr3_nt: TGTGCCAGCAGCAAAAACGCGCTGGGCAGCGTAAGCACAGATACGCAGTATTTT
cdr3_aa: CASSKNALGSVSTDTQYF
clone_size: many
d_call: -
v_call: TRBV9
cdr3_length: 18
j_call: TRBJ2-3

cdr3_nt: TGCAGTGCTAGAGTGGGGGTCTCCTACAATGAGCAGTTCTTC
cdr3_aa: CSARVGVSYNEQFF
clone_size: many
d_call: -
v_call: TRBV20-1
cdr3_length: 14
j_call: TRBJ2-1

cdr3_nt: TGTGCCAGCAGCGCCGACCCTAGGGCAGATACGCAGTATTTT
cdr3_aa: CASSADPRADTQYF
clone_size: many
d_call: -
v_call: TRBV9
cdr3_length: 14
j_call: TRBJ2-3

cdr3_nt: TGTGCCAGCTCACCACAAATCCCCGGAGGGACGTACACTGAAGCTTTCTTT
cdr3_aa: CASSPQIPGGTYTEAFF
clone_size: -
d_call: -
v_call: TRBV18
cdr3_length: 17
j_call: TRBJ1-1

cdr3_nt: TGTGCCAGCAGTCTCGCTAGCGGGAGGTTCAATGAGCAGTTCTTC
cdr3_aa: CASSLASGRFNEQFF
clone_size: few
d_call: TRBD2
v_call: TRBV6-2/TRBV6-3
cdr3_length: 15
j_call: TRBJ2-1

cdr3_nt: TGCAGTGCTAGAGATCGGCGGCGGGAAAAAGAGACCCAGTACTTC
cdr3_aa: CSARDRRREKETQYF
clone_size: few
d_call: -
v_call: TRBV20-1
cdr3_length: 15
j_call: TRBJ2-5

cdr3_nt: TGTGCCAGCAGCCCCCAAAGGTTACTAGCGGGCCTGGGGGAGCAGTACTTC
cdr3_aa: CASSPQRLLAGLGEQYF
clone_size: many
d_call: TRBD2
v_call: TRBV7-9
cdr3_length: 17
j_call: TRBJ2-7

cdr3_nt: TGTGCCAGCAGCTTAGGGCAGGGGTTTGCAGCCAAAAACATTCAGTACTTC
cdr3_aa: CASSLGQGFAAKNIQYF
clone_size: few
d_call: -
v_call: TRBV11-2
cdr3_length: 17
j_call: TRBJ2-4

cdr3_nt: TGTGCCAGCTCACACCCGACGGGGCAAACCGGGGAGCTGTTTTTT
cdr3_aa: CASSHPTGQTGELFF
clone_size: few
d_call: -
v_call: TRBV18
cdr3_length: 15
j_call: TRBJ2-2

cdr3_nt: TGTGCCAGCAGTGCGGACATGGTTTACAATGAGCAGTTCTTC
cdr3_aa: CASSADMVYNEQFF
clone_size: -
d_call: -
v_call: TRBV27
cdr3_length: 14
j_call: TRBJ2-1

cdr3_nt: TGTGCCATCAGTGATTTAGCGGGAGGGAAAAGAGATTCCCAGTACTTC
cdr3_aa: CAISDLAGGKRDSQYF
clone_size: few
d_call: TRBD2
v_call: TRBV10-3
cdr3_length: 16
j_call: TRBJ2-5

cdr3_nt: TGTGCCAGCAGCACAAGCGGGCCCGCAGATACGCAGTATTTT
cdr3_aa: CASSTSGPADTQYF
clone_size: many
d_call: -
v_call: TRBV11-2
cdr3_length: 14
j_call: TRBJ2-3

cdr3_nt: TGTGCCAGCAGCTCGAAACCGACAGGGGGCGGCGGGACGCAGTATTTT
cdr3_aa: CASSSKPTGGGGTQYF
clone_size: many
d_call: TRBD1
v_call: TRBV7-2
cdr3_length: 16
j_call: TRBJ2-3